A single T cell receptor beta chain is shown here with its context. What it recognizes is unknown. The data were taken from a study of shared clonotypes between healthy human individuals. About the research overall: CD4 naive and CD4 memory each took three plates per donor, while CD8 naive took two and CD8 memory one. The study's findings and limits: Even with large depth, rarefaction showed that sorted-subset sequencing was incomplete. Naive subsets generally had larger estimated richness than memory subsets.

The germline V gene encodes CDR1 MGHDK and CDR2 SYGVNS. This CDR3 spans 12 amino acids. V shed 8 bases and J shed 2 bases, with 9 bases lying between them. Profiled with immunoSEQ multiplex PCR; TCRdb holds only in-frame clones, not every one. The sample lists about 2.4 million clones, 85% to 95% seen once, with around 0.15% in the top ten. The receptor was isolated from a man aged 18-30 years in good health. The sequencing input was naive CD4+ T cells sorted from blood. Subset defined: CD45RA+ positively selected. The chain recombines TRBV25-1 with TRBJ1-1; no clear D. The CDR3 protein is CASRRINTEAFF. As DNA, the CDR3 is TGTGCCAGCCGTCGGATAAACACTGAAGCTTTCTTT.